This entry features one TCR beta chain sequence. What it binds is not known. The data are from a study of post-analysis software for immune sequencing data. Across the study: Included among the disease courses, which were recorded for the cohort, were relapsing-remitting, secondary progressive and progressive-relapsing multiple sclerosis.

The V gene's germline CDR1 is SGHTA and CDR2 FQGTGA. This CDR3 spans 12 amino acids. Built from TCR beta cDNA, the libraries had unique molecular identifiers in them. Approximately 550,000 cDNA molecules came from approximately 1 to 10 million T cells. In TCRdb, the PCR reads were re-called with MiXCR into one record per CDR3 protein. The data show 800,000 to 950,000 distinct CDR3 sequences, around 53% seen once. Whole-study findings and limits: In patients, TRBV5-6, TRBV5-1 and TRBV20-1 belonged to five or six TRBV segments found more frequently than in controls. Significantly lower normalized Chao1 diversity was found in patients with multiple sclerosis relative to controls.

The chain uses TRBV7-3 and TRBJ2-5, with no clear D. The J call may be wrong; the DNA end is better matched by TRBJ2-7. The TCR comes from a girl under 18 with multiple sclerosis. The sample consisted of blood. The DNA of the CDR3 is TGTGCCAGCAGCCCTGCTCCGACCGAGCAGTACTTC. The encoded protein is CASSPAPTEQYF.